These 6 T cell receptor beta chains were sequenced from one sample in a study of Ad26.COV2.S vaccination and SARS-CoV-2 variants. As to treatment: 19 received Ad26.COV2.S at low or high dose, single or two shots; 5 received placebo; per-sample allocation not given. After the first vaccine or placebo injection, samples were drawn on day 63. Profiling relied on immunoSEQ multiplex PCR, and the TCRdb table lists in-frame clones only, not all of them. The sample has roughly 410,000 clones, approximately 83% seen once; the top ten hold 7.4%. Source: peripheral blood, taken in a trial of Ad26.COV2.S vaccine versus placebo. These receptors came from a person between 18 and 59 years old who received the Ad26.COV2.S COVID-19 vaccine or a placebo.

V gene TRBV12-3 or TRBV12-4 combines with J gene TRBJ1-1; no reliable D call. Trimming shortened V by 4 bases and J by 10 bases, and 13 bases separated the two germline ends. CDR3 length: 12 residues. CDR3 in DNA: TGTGCCAGCAGTTCCGTATTCAAGCGAGCTTTCTTT. The encoded protein is CASSSVFKRAFF.

The chain combines TRBV7-9 with TRBJ2-5, with TRBD2 identical over 8 bases. In germline, CDR1 is SEHNR, CDR2 FQNEAQ (reference sequence). The CDR3 runs 18 residues. The V and J ends lost 4 bases and 4 bases, in that order; junction bases with no gene match: 17. CDR3 loop: CASSSRGVRAGVRETQYF. DNA for the CDR3: TGTGCCAGCAGCTCTCGGGGGGTAAGAGCGGGAGTGAGAGAGACCCAGTACTTC.

The J gene is TRBJ1-5, the V gene TRBV27, with 8 nucleotides matching TRBD1. This CDR3 region has 14 residues. Trimming took 8 bases from V and 4 from J; bases not matched to a gene: 7. Germline V lookup: CDR1 MNHEY, CDR2 SMNVEV (reference sequence). CDR3 sequence: CASRPDRGNQPQHF. The CDR3 nucleotides read TGTGCCAGCCGCCCTGACAGGGGAAATCAGCCCCAGCATTTT.

The V gene is TRBV7-3, the J gene TRBJ2-6; D remains unclear. The V and J ends lost 5 bases and 0 bases respectively, with 14 bases between them. The CDR3 consists of 17 residues. Germline CDR1 is SGHTA and CDR2 is FQGTGA. The CDR3 loop is CASSPRTRSSGANVLTF. DNA of the CDR3: TGTGCCAGCAGCCCCCGGACCAGGAGCTCTGGGGCCAACGTCCTGACTTTC.

This clone was detected only once. The chain recombines TRBV7-2 with TRBJ2-7, with D possibly TRBD2 on 5 matching bases. The germline V gene has CDR1 SGHTA and CDR2 FQGNSA. The CDR3 extends over 14 amino acids. With 6 bases removed from V and 6 bases from J, the gap between germline ends came to 18 bases. CDR3 in amino acids: CASSQKRGSGEQYF. In DNA form, the CDR3 reads TGTGCCAGCAGTCAGAAACGGGGATCAGGCGAGCAGTACTTC.

The V call is TRBV5-1, the J call TRBJ2-7; D is possibly TRBD2 (5 bases). This CDR3 spans 13 amino acids. V shed 4 bases and J shed 5 bases, with 13 bases lying between them. The germline gives CDR1 SGHRS, CDR2 YFSETQ. The CDR3 coding sequence is TGCGCCAGCAGCCATGACTACGGTGACGAGCAGTACTTC. Amino acid sequence: CASSHDYGDEQYF.